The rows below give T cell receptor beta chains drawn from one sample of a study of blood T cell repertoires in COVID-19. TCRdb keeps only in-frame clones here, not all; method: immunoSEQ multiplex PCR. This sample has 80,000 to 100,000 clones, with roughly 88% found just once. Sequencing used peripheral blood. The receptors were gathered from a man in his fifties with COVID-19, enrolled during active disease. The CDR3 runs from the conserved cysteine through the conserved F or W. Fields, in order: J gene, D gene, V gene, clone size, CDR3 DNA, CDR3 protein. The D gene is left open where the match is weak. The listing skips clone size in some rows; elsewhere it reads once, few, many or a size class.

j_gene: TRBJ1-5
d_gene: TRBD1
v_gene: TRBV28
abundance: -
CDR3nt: TGTGCCAGCAGCGAGCCCGACGACAGGGGATTTCATCAGCCCCAGCATTTT
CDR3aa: CASSEPDDRGFHQPQHF

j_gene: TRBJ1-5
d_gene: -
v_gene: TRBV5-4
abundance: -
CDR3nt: TGTGCCAGCAGCTTGCGCGGGGGGGGGCCCCAGCATTTT
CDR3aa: CASSLRGGGPQHF

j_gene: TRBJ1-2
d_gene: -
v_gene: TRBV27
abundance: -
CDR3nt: TGTGCCAGCAGACCTCGGACGGGAGGCTACACCTTC
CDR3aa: CASRPRTGGYTF

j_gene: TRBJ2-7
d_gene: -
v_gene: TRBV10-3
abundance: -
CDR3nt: TGTGCCATCAGTGAAGGACAGATCTACGAGCAGTACTTC
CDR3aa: CAISEGQIYEQYF

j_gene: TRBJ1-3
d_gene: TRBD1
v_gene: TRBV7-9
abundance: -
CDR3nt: TGTGCCAGCAGCTTAGGGGTCGGGGACAGGGAGACTGGAAACACCATATATTTT
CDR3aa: CASSLGVGDRETGNTIYF

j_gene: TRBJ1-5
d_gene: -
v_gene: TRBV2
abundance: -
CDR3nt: TGTGCCAGCAGTGATCTAGGTGATAGCAATCAGCCCCAGCATTTT
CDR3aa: CASSDLGDSNQPQHF

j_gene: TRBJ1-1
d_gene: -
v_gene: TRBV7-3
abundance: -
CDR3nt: TGTGCCAGCAGCTTATGGGCAGGGATTGAAGCTTTCTTT
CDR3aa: CASSLWAGIEAFF

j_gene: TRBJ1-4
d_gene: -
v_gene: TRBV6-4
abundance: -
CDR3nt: TGTGCCAGGAGGACAGTTGTAGAAAAACTGTTTTTT
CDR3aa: CARRTVVEKLFF

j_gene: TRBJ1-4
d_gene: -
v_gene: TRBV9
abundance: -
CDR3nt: TGTGCCAGCAGCCCCTCACATGCAACTAATGAAAAACTGTTTTTT
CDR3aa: CASSPSHATNEKLFF

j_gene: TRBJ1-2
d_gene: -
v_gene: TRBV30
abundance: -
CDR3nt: TGTGCCTGGAGTGTAATCCGACGAGAGGTCGGCTACACCTTC
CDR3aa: CAWSVIRREVGYTF

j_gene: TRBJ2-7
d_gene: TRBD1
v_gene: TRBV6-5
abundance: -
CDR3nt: TGTGCCAGCAGTTATCGACAGGGCTACGAGCAGTACTTC
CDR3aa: CASSYRQGYEQYF

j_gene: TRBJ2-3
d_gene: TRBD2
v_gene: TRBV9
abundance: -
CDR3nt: TGTGCCAGCAGCGTATTTGGGACTAGCGGGGGGGCGGATACGCAGTATTTT
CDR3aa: CASSVFGTSGGADTQYF

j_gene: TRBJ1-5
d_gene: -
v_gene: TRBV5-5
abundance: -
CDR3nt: TGTGCCAGCAGCTCCGTGGCCGGGGTTAGCAATCAGCCCCAGCATTTT
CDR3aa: CASSSVAGVSNQPQHF

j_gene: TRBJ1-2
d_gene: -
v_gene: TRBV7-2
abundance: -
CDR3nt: TGTGCCAGCAGCTTAGTCGGGGCTAACTATGGCTACACCTTC
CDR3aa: CASSLVGANYGYTF

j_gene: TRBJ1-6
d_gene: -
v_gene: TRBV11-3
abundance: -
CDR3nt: TGTGCCAGCAGCACGACAAAGGCTTCACCCCTCCACTTT
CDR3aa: CASSTTKASPLHF

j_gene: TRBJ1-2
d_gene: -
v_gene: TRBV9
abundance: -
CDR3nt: TGTGCCAGCAGCCCACGGACAGAGGCCTATGGCTACACCTTC
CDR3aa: CASSPRTEAYGYTF

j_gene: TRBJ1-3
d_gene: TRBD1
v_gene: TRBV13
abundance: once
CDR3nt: TGTGCCAGCAGCGCCCGGGACAGGGGGCTGAGATCTGGAAACACCATATATTTT
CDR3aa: CASSARDRGLRSGNTIYF

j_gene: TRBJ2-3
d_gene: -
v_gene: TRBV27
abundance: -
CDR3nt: TGTGCCAGCAGTTTCGTTGGCACAGATACGCAGTATTTT
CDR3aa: CASSFVGTDTQYF

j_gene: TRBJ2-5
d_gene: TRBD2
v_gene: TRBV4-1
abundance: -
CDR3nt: TGCGCCAGCAGCACGAGGACTAGCGGGGGGGCTCGTGAGACCCAGTACTTC
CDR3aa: CASSTRTSGGARETQYF

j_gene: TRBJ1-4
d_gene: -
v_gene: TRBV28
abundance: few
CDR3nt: TGTGCCAGCAACGACCAGGCTAATGAAAAACTGTTTTTT
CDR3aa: CASNDQANEKLFF

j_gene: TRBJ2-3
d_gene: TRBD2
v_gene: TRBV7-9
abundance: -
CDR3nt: TGTGCCAGCAGCTTAGGGTCTAGCGGGGGGAACACAGATACGCAGTATTTT
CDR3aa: CASSLGSSGGNTDTQYF

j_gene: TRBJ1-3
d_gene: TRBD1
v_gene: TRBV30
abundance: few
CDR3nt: TGTGCCTGGAAGTGGGGACAGGGATCCGGAAACACCATATATTTT
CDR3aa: CAWKWGQGSGNTIYF

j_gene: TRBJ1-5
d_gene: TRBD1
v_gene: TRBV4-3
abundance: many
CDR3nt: TGCGCCAGCAGCCAGGGGACAGGGGAGAGTCAGCCCCAGCATTTT
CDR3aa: CASSQGTGESQPQHF

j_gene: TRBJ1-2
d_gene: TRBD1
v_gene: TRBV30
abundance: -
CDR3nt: TGTGCCTGGATCCACAGGGGGCAGGCTAACTATGGCTACACCTTC
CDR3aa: CAWIHRGQANYGYTF

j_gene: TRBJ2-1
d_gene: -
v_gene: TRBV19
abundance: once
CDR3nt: TGTGCCAGTAGTTCACAGGCTGGGACCTACAATGAGCAGTTCTTC
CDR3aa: CASSSQAGTYNEQFF

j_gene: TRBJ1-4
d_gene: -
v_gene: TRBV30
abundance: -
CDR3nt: TGTGCCTGGAGTGTACGAGGAGCAGGGGCTGAAAAACTGTTTTTT
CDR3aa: CAWSVRGAGAEKLFF

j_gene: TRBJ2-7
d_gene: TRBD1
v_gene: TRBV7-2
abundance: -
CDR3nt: TGTGCCAGCAGCTTAGTCTACCAAGGGACAGGACCAACCTACGAGCAGTACTTC
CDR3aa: CASSLVYQGTGPTYEQYF

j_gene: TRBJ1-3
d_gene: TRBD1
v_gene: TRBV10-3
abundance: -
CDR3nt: TGTGCCGGACGGGACAGCTCTGGAAACACCATATATTTT
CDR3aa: CAGRDSSGNTIYF

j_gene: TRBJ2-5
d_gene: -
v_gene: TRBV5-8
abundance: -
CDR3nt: TGTGCCAGCAGCTACCCGAGGGAGACCCAGTACTTC
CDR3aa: CASSYPRETQYF

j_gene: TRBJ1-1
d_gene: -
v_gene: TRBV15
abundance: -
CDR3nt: TGTGCCACCAGCAGAGAATATAGAGGAACGGGTGAAGCTTTCTTT
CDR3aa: CATSREYRGTGEAFF

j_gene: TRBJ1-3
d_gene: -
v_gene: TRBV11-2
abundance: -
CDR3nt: TGTGCCAGCAACGAAGGGGGGGGGCGAAGAAACACCATATATTTT
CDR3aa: CASNEGGGRRNTIYF

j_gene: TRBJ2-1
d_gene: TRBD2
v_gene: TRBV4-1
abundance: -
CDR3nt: TGCGCCAGCAGCCAGCCGGGGACTAGCGGTTACAATGAGCAGTTCTTC
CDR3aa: CASSQPGTSGYNEQFF

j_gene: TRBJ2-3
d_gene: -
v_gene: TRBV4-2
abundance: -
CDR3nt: TGTGCCAGCAGCCAAGATCAGGCTAGCGGCACAGATACGCAGTATTTT
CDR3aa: CASSQDQASGTDTQYF